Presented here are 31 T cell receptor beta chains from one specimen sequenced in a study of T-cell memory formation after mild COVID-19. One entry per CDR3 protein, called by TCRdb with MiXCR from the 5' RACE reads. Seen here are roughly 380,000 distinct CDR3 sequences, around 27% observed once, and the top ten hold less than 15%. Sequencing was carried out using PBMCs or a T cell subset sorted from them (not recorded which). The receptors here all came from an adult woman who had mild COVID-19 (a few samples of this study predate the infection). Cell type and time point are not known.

The DNA of the CDR3 is TGTGCCAGCGAGCTGGGGGGCGCGGGCAATCAGCCCCAGCATTTT. This translates into CASELGGAGNQPQHF. This chain joins TRBV2 and TRBJ1-5; possibly TRBD1 for D (6 bases). CDR3 length: 15 residues. V lost 8 bases and J 2 bases, leaving 16 bases between the germline ends. Per the germline V gene, CDR1 is SNHLY and CDR2 is FYNNEI.

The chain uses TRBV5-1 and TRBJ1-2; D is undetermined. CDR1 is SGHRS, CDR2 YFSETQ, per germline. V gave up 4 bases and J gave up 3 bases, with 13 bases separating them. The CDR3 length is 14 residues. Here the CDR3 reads CASSMPTRDYGYTF. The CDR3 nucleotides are TGCGCCAGCAGCATGCCTACTCGGGACTATGGCTACACCTTC. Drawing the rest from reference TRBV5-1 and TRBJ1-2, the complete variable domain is KAGVTQTPRYLIKTRGQQVTLSCSPISGHRSVSWYQQTPGQGLQFLFEYFSETQRNKGNFPGRFSGRQFSNSRSEMNVSTLELGDSALYLCASSMPTRDYGYTFGSGTRLTVV.

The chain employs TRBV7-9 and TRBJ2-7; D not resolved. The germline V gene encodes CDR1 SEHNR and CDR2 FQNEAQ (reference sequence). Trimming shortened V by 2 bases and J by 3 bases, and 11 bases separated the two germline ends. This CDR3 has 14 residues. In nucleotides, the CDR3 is TGTGCCAGCAGCTTAATCGGGCTGAACTACGAGCAGTACTTC. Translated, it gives CASSLIGLNYEQYF.

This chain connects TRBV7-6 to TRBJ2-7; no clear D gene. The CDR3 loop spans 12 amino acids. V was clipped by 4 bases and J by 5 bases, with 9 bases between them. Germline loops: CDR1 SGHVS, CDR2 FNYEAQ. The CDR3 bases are TGTGCCAGCAGCTCCCACCGAAACGAGCAGTACTTC. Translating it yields CASSSHRNEQYF.

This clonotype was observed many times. This CDR3 reads CASSSLGVGQPQHF. In DNA, the CDR3 is TGTGCCAGCAGCTCGCTGGGGGTGGGTCAGCCCCAGCATTTT. The V and J genes are TRBV7-2 and TRBJ1-5; a weak D match, TRBD1 (5 bases). V was cut by 4 bases and J by 6 bases, with 13 bases left in between. Germline CDR1 and CDR2: SGHTA and FQGNSA. CDR3 length: 14 amino acids.

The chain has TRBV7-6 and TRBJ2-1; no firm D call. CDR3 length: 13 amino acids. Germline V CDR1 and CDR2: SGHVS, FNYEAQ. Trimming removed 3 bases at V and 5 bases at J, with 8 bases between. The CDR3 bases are TGTGCCAGCAGCTTTTTCGAGGACAATGAGCAGTTCTTC. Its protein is CASSFFEDNEQFF.

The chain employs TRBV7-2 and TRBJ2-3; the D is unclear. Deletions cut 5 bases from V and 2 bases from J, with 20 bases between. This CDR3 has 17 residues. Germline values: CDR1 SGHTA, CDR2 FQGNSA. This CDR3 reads CASSPAYSRNPTDTQYF. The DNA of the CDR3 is TGTGCCAGCAGCCCAGCTTACAGTCGAAACCCCACAGATACGCAGTATTTT.

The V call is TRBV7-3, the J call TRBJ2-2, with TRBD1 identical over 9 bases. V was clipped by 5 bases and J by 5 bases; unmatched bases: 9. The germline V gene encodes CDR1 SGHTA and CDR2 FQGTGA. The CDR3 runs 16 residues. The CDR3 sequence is CASSAEQGALTGELFF. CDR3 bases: TGTGCCAGCAGCGCCGAACAGGGGGCCTTAACCGGGGAGCTGTTTTTT.

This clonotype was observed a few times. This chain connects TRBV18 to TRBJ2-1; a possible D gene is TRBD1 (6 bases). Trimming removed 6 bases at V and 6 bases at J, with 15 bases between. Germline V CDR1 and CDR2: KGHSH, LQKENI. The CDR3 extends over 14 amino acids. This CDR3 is CASSPTWDINEQFF. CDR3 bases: TGTGCCAGCTCCCCAACCTGGGACATCAATGAGCAGTTCTTC.

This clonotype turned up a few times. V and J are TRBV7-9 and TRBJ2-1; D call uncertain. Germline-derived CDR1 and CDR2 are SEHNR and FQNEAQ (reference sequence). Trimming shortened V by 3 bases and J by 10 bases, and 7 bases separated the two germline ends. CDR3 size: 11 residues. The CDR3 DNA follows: TGTGCCAGCAGCTTCCCTTTGGAGCAGTTCTTC. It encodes CASSFPLEQFF.

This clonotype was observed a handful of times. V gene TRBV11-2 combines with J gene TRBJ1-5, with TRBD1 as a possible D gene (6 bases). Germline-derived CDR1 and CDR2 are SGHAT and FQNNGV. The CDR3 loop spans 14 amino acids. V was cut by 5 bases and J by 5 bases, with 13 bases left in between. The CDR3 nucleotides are TGTGCCAGCAGCCGTACAGGGATGGATCAGCCCCAGCATTTT. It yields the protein CASSRTGMDQPQHF. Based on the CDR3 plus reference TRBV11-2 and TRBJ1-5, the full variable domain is EAGVAQSPRYKIIEKRQSVAFWCNPISGHATLYWYQQILGQGPKLLIQFQNNGVVDDSQLPKDRFSAERLKGVDSTLKIQPAKLEDSAVYLCASSRTGMDQPQHFGDGTRLSIL.

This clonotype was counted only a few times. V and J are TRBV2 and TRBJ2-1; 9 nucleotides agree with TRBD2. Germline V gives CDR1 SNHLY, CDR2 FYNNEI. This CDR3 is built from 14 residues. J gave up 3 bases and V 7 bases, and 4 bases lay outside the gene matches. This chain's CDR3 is CASKTSGFYNEQFF. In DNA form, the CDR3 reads TGTGCCAGCAAGACTAGCGGCTTCTACAATGAGCAGTTCTTC. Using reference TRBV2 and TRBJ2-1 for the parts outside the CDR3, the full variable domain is EPEVTQTPSHQVTQMGQEVILRCVPISNHLYFYWYRQILGQKVEFLVSFYNNEISEKSEIFDDQFSVERPDGSNFTLKIRSTKLEDSAMYFCASKTSGFYNEQFFGPGTRLTVL.

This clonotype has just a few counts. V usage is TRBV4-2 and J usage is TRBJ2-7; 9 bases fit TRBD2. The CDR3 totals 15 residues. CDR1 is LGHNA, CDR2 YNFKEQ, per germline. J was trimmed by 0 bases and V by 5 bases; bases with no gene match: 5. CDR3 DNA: TGTGCCAGCAGCGCGACTAGCGGAAGCTCCTACGAGCAGTACTTC. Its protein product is CASSATSGSSYEQYF.

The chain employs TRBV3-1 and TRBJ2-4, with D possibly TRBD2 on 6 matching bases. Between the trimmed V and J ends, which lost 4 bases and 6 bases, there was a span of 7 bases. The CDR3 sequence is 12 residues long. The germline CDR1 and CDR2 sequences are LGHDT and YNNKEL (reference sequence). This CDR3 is CASSRSGNIQYF. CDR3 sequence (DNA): TGTGCCAGCAGCCGTAGCGGAAACATTCAGTACTTC.

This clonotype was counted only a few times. CDR3 loop: CASSSLQGRKSYEQYF. The CDR3 DNA follows: TGCGCCAGCAGCTCCCTCCAGGGCCGGAAGTCCTACGAGCAGTACTTC. V usage is TRBV5-1 and J usage is TRBJ2-7, with D perhaps matching TRBD1 (5 bases). Germline V gives CDR1 SGHRS, CDR2 YFSETQ. Trimming pared 3 bases from V and 1 base from J, leaving 17 bases between. The CDR3 sequence is 16 residues long.

CDR3 sequence: CASSLEVAEVSYNEQFF. The CDR3 DNA reads TGTGCCAGCAGCCTAGAGGTGGCGGAGGTCTCCTACAATGAGCAGTTCTTC. The chain joins TRBV7-6 to TRBJ2-1; a weak D match, TRBD2 (5 bases). Germline CDR1 SGHVS, CDR2 FNYEAQ. The CDR3 contains 17 residues. Trimming shortened V by 5 bases and J by 0 bases, and 17 bases separated the two germline ends.

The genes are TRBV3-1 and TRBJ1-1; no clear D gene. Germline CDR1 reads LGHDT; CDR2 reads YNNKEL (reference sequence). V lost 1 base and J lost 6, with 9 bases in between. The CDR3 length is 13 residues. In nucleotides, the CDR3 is TGTGCCAGCAGCCAAGGAGCGGCGGCTGAAGCTTTCTTT. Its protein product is CASSQGAAAEAFF.

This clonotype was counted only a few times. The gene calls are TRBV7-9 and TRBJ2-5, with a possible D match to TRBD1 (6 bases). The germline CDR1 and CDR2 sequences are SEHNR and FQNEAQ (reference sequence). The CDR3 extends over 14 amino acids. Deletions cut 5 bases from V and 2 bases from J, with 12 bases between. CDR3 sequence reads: CASSASQGQETQYF. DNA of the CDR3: TGTGCCAGCAGCGCCTCTCAGGGGCAAGAGACCCAGTACTTC.

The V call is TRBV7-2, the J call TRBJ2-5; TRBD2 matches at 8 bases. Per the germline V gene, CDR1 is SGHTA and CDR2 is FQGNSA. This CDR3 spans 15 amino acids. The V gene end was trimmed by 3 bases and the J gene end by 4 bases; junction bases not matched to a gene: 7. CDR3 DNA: TGTGCCAGCAGCTTTGCGGCGGGAGGCAGAGAGACCCAGTACTTC. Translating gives CASSFAAGGRETQYF.

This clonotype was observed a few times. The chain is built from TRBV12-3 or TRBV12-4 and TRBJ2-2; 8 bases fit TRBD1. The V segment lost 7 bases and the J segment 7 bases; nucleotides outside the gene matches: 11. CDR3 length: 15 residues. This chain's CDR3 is CASTHEDRVNGELFF. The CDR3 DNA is TGTGCCAGCACCCACGAGGACAGGGTAAACGGGGAGCTGTTTTTT.

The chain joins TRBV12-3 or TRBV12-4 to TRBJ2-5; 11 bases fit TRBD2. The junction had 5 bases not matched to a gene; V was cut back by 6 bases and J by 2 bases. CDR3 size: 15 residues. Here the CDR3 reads CASSPGTSGQETQYF. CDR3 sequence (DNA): TGTGCCAGCAGCCCAGGGACTAGCGGACAAGAGACCCAGTACTTC.

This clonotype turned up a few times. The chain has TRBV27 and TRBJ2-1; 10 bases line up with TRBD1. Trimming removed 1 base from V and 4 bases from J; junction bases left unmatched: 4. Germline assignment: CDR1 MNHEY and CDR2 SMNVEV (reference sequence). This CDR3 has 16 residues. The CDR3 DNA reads TGTGCCAGCAGTTTATGGGGGACAGGGGTTTACAATGAGCAGTTCTTC. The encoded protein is CASSLWGTGVYNEQFF.

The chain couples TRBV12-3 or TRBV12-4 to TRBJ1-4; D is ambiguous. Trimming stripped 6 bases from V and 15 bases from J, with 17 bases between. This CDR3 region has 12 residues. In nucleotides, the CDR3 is TGTGCCAGCAGCCAAGACCAGTCTAAGGTGTTTTTT. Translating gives CASSQDQSKVFF.

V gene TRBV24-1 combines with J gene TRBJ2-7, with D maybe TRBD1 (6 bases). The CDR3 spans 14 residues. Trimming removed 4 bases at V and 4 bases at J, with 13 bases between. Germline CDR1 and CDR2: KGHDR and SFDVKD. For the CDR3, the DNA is TGTGCCACCAGTGACCGGAGTACAGGGTACGAGCAGTACTTC. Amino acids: CATSDRSTGYEQYF.

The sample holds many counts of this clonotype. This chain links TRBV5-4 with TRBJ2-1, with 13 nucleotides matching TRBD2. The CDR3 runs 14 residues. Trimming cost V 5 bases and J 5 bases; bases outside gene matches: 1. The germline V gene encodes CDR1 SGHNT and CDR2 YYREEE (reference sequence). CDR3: CASSGTSGNNEQFF. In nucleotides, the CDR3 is TGTGCCAGCAGTGGGACTAGCGGGAACAATGAGCAGTTCTTC.

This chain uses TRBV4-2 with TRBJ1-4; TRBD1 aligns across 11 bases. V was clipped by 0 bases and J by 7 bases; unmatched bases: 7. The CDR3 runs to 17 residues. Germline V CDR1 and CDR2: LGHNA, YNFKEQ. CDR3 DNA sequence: TGTGCCAGCAGCCAAGACGGCGCCGGGACAGGGGGTGAAAAACTGTTTTTT. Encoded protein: CASSQDGAGTGGEKLFF.

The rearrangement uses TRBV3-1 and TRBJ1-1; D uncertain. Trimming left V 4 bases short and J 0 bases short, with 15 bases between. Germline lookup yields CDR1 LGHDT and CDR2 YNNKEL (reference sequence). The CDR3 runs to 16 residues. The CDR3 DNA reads TGTGCCAGCAGCCCTCCCTTGGGCAGAATGAACACTGAAGCTTTCTTT. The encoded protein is CASSPPLGRMNTEAFF.

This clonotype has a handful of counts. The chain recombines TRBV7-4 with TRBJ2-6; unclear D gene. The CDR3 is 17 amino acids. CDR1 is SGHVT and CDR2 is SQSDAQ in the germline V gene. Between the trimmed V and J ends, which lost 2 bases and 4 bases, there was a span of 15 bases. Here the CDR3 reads CASSLNYPLIGANVLTF. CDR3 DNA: TGTGCCAGCAGCTTAAACTACCCACTGATCGGGGCCAACGTCCTGACTTTC.

For the CDR3, the DNA is TGTGCCATCAGTGTGACAGGGGGATACGAGCAGTACTTC. It translates to CAISVTGGYEQYF. The V and J genes are TRBV10-3 and TRBJ2-7; 9 nucleotides line up with TRBD1. Trimming took 4 bases from V and 4 from J; bases not matched to a gene: 2. The CDR3 consists of 13 residues. Germline V lookup: CDR1 ENHRY, CDR2 SYGVKD.

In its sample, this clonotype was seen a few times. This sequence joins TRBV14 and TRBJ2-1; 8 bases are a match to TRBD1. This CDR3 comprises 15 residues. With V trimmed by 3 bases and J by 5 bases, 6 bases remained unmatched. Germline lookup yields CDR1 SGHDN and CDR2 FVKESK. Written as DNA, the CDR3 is TGTGCCAGCAGCCACCGCAGGGGGCTTAACAATGAGCAGTTCTTC. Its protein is CASSHRRGLNNEQFF.

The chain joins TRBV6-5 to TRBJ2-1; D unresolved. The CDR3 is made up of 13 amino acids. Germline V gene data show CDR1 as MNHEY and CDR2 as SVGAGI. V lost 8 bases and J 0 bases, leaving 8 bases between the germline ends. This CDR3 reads CASQPSSYNEQFF. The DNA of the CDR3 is TGTGCCAGCCAGCCGAGCTCCTACAATGAGCAGTTCTTC.